This T cell receptor (beta chain) derives from a study of glioma-infiltrating T cells after dendritic cell vaccination. Study outcomes and limitations: Only a small number of patients had complete blood and tumor samples.

The PCR used 60 V beta and 13 J beta primers. The protocol was immunoSEQ multiplex PCR, while the TCRdb copy is restricted to in-frame clones and leaves out a portion. This table holds 99,000 or so clones, less than 90% found once. Time point specified: after dendritic cell vaccination, including at tumor progression/relapse. Only patients with spare fresh-frozen tumor and over two years of follow-up were included. Regarding this clone: Antigen specificity is unknown.

Germline V gene data show CDR1 as MNHEY and CDR2 as SMNVEV (reference sequence). Trimming removed 3 bases at V and 3 bases at J, with 8 bases between. The CDR3 spans 13 residues. The sequence came from a human donor with glioblastoma. This specimen was blood, taken after dendritic cell vaccination. V and J are TRBV27 and TRBJ1-1; TRBD1 might be the D (6 bases). The CDR3 region has the DNA TGTGCCAGCAGTTTCCCAGGGGACACTGAAGCTTTCTTT. The encoded protein is CASSFPGDTEAFF.